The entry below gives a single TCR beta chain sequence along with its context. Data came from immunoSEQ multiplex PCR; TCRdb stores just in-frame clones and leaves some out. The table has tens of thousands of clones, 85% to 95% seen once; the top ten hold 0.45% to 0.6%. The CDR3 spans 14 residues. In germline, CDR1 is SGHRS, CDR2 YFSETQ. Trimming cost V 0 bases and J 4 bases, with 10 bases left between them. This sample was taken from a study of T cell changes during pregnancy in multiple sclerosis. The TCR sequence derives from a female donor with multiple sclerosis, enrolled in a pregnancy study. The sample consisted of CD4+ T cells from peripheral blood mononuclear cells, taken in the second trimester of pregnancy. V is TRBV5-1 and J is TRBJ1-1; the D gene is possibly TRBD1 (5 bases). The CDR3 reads CASSLEAGGTEAFF. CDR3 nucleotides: TGCGCCAGCAGCTTGGAGGCGGGGGGCACTGAAGCTTTCTTT.